This is a list of T cell receptor beta chains from one sample in a study of radiation and T cells in renal cell carcinoma. TCRdb keeps only in-frame clones here, not all; method: immunoSEQ multiplex PCR. The sample has 94,000 or so clones; 82% are singletons. Sequencing was performed on blood, taken from a patient whose treatment included radiotherapy and nephrectomy. These receptors came from a man between 60 and 70 years old with renal cell carcinoma. Both conserved end residues are part of each CDR3. The order of the fields is V gene, clone size, J gene, D gene, CDR3 DNA, CDR3 protein. The D gene is left open where the match is weak. Some rows mark clone size as missing; the rest say once, few, many or name a class of expanded clone.

v_call: TRBV28; clone_size: NA; j_call: TRBJ2-7; d_call: TRBD2; cdr3_nt: TGTGCCAGCAGTCGACTAGCGGGCAACGAGCAGTACTTC; cdr3_aa: CASSRLAGNEQYF
v_call: TRBV14; clone_size: NA; j_call: TRBJ2-2; d_call: NA; cdr3_nt: TGTGCCAGCAGCTCCATCCGTAACACCGGGGAGCTGTTTTTT; cdr3_aa: CASSSIRNTGELFF
v_call: TRBV6-1; clone_size: NA; j_call: TRBJ2-3; d_call: TRBD2; cdr3_nt: TGTGCCAGCAGTGTATCTAGCGGGCCCACCCCCCGCACAGATACGCAGTATTTT; cdr3_aa: CASSVSSGPTPRTDTQYF
v_call: TRBV7-9; clone_size: NA; j_call: TRBJ2-7; d_call: TRBD1; cdr3_nt: TGTGCCAGCAGCGGGTCTATCCGGGACAGGGGGCTCTACGAGCAGTACTTC; cdr3_aa: CASSGSIRDRGLYEQYF
v_call: TRBV10-3; clone_size: NA; j_call: TRBJ2-7; d_call: TRBD2; cdr3_nt: TGTGCCATCAAGGGACTAGCGGGAAAGGAATACGAGCAGTACTTC; cdr3_aa: CAIKGLAGKEYEQYF
v_call: TRBV19; clone_size: NA; j_call: TRBJ1-2; d_call: NA; cdr3_nt: TGTGCCAGTAGTTACCGACCCTCCGGAGTTACCTACACCTTC; cdr3_aa: CASSYRPSGVTYTF
v_call: TRBV19; clone_size: NA; j_call: TRBJ2-3; d_call: NA; cdr3_nt: TGTGCCAGTAACCCCCGGGACCAGACAGATACGCAGTATTTT; cdr3_aa: CASNPRDQTDTQYF
v_call: TRBV28; clone_size: NA; j_call: TRBJ2-3; d_call: NA; cdr3_nt: TGTGCCAGCAGTCCCCGTTTGGGGCTCACAGATACGCAGTATTTT; cdr3_aa: CASSPRLGLTDTQYF
v_call: TRBV13; clone_size: NA; j_call: TRBJ1-3; d_call: NA; cdr3_nt: TGTGCCAGCAGCTTAGTGGGCAGCTCAGCTCGCCTCTCTGGAAACACCATATATTTT; cdr3_aa: CASSLVGSSARLSGNTIYF
v_call: TRBV6-1; clone_size: once; j_call: TRBJ2-7; d_call: NA; cdr3_nt: TGTGCCAGCAGTGAAAACAGGGTCGAAAAAGGGCAGTACTTC; cdr3_aa: CASSENRVEKGQYF
v_call: TRBV7-2; clone_size: NA; j_call: TRBJ1-5; d_call: NA; cdr3_nt: TGTGCCAGCAGCTTGATCGGTAGGGACCAGCCCCAGCATTTT; cdr3_aa: CASSLIGRDQPQHF
v_call: TRBV7-9; clone_size: NA; j_call: TRBJ2-7; d_call: NA; cdr3_nt: TGTGCCAGCAGCTTAGTTGAGGGGAGCGAGCAGTACTTC; cdr3_aa: CASSLVEGSEQYF
v_call: TRBV7-8; clone_size: NA; j_call: TRBJ1-5; d_call: NA; cdr3_nt: TGTGCCAGCAGCTCAGACCGACAGAGCAATCAGCCCCAGCATTTT; cdr3_aa: CASSSDRQSNQPQHF
v_call: TRBV27; clone_size: NA; j_call: TRBJ1-1; d_call: NA; cdr3_nt: TGTGCCAGCAGTCCCCGTTCCTTGAACACTGAAGCTTTCTTT; cdr3_aa: CASSPRSLNTEAFF
v_call: TRBV30; clone_size: NA; j_call: TRBJ1-5; d_call: NA; cdr3_nt: TGTGCCTGGAGTTCGCAGGGGAATCAGCCCCAGCATTTT; cdr3_aa: CAWSSQGNQPQHF
v_call: TRBV5-4; clone_size: once; j_call: TRBJ2-7; d_call: NA; cdr3_nt: TGTGCCAGCAGCACGGACGGTCCATCCTACGAGCAGTACTTC; cdr3_aa: CASSTDGPSYEQYF
v_call: TRBV14; clone_size: NA; j_call: TRBJ2-3; d_call: NA; cdr3_nt: TGTGCCAGCAGCCACTGGGCAGGGGTCACAGATACGCAGTATTTT; cdr3_aa: CASSHWAGVTDTQYF
v_call: TRBV6-1; clone_size: NA; j_call: TRBJ2-7; d_call: NA; cdr3_nt: TGTGCCAGCAGTGAAACCTCCTACGAGCAGTACTTC; cdr3_aa: CASSETSYEQYF
v_call: TRBV10-1; clone_size: NA; j_call: TRBJ2-3; d_call: NA; cdr3_nt: TGCGCCAGCAGTTCAGTAGGGGCAGATACGCAGTATTTT; cdr3_aa: CASSSVGADTQYF
v_call: TRBV11-3; clone_size: NA; j_call: TRBJ2-1; d_call: TRBD2; cdr3_nt: TGTGCCAGCAGCCCGGGACTAGCGGGAGGCTGGCGTGAGCAGTTCTTC; cdr3_aa: CASSPGLAGGWREQFF
v_call: TRBV19; clone_size: NA; j_call: TRBJ2-3; d_call: TRBD2; cdr3_nt: TGTGCCAGTAAAGGAGCGGGAGGGGCCACAGATACGCAGTATTTT; cdr3_aa: CASKGAGGATDTQYF
v_call: TRBV19; clone_size: few; j_call: TRBJ2-3; d_call: TRBD2; cdr3_nt: TGTGCCAGTAGTAAGGGGACTAGCGGGATATCAGATACGCAGTATTTT; cdr3_aa: CASSKGTSGISDTQYF
v_call: TRBV7-9; clone_size: NA; j_call: TRBJ2-7; d_call: NA; cdr3_nt: TGTGCCAGCAGCCTTGGACGGGATTACGAGCAGTACTTC; cdr3_aa: CASSLGRDYEQYF
v_call: TRBV5-1; clone_size: NA; j_call: TRBJ2-3; d_call: NA; cdr3_nt: TGCGCCAGCAGCCCGCCCCTTGGAGGCCTAGCGACAGATACGCAGTATTTT; cdr3_aa: CASSPPLGGLATDTQYF
v_call: TRBV30; clone_size: NA; j_call: TRBJ1-4; d_call: TRBD1; cdr3_nt: TGTGCCTGGACCGGGACAGGGGACGAAAAACTGTTTTTT; cdr3_aa: CAWTGTGDEKLFF
v_call: TRBV18; clone_size: NA; j_call: TRBJ2-7; d_call: NA; cdr3_nt: TGTGCCAGCTCACCCCCCGGTATTGGAGAGCAGTACTTC; cdr3_aa: CASSPPGIGEQYF
v_call: TRBV2; clone_size: NA; j_call: TRBJ2-2; d_call: NA; cdr3_nt: TGTGCCGGAAAAAGAGTGGCGAACACCGGGGAGCTGTTTTTT; cdr3_aa: CAGKRVANTGELFF
v_call: TRBV15; clone_size: NA; j_call: TRBJ2-3; d_call: TRBD2; cdr3_nt: TGTGCCACCAGCTCAGGGCTAGCGGCCACAGATACGCAGTATTTT; cdr3_aa: CATSSGLAATDTQYF
v_call: TRBV18; clone_size: once; j_call: TRBJ2-6; d_call: TRBD2; cdr3_nt: TGTGCCAGCTCACCATGGAGCGGGGATCCCCGCTCTGGGGCCAACGTCCTGACTTTC; cdr3_aa: CASSPWSGDPRSGANVLTF
v_call: TRBV6-6; clone_size: NA; j_call: TRBJ1-1; d_call: NA; cdr3_nt: TGTGCCAGCATGGTGATCCGATGGCCTTCTCTGAAGCTTGGGTTT; cdr3_aa: CASMVIRWPSLKLGF
v_call: TRBV14; clone_size: NA; j_call: TRBJ2-5; d_call: NA; cdr3_nt: TGTGCCAGCAGCCACCTGGGGACAAACCAAGAGACCCAGTACTTC; cdr3_aa: CASSHLGTNQETQYF
v_call: TRBV9; clone_size: NA; j_call: TRBJ2-1; d_call: TRBD2; cdr3_nt: TGTGCCAGCAGCGTAGGGCTAGCGGGAGTCCCATTTCCGGATGAGCAGTTCTTC; cdr3_aa: CASSVGLAGVPFPDEQFF
v_call: TRBV5-6; clone_size: NA; j_call: TRBJ2-5; d_call: NA; cdr3_nt: TGTGCCAGCAGCTTTGGTCTGGCTTACCAAGAGACCCAGTACTTC; cdr3_aa: CASSFGLAYQETQYF
v_call: TRBV19; clone_size: NA; j_call: TRBJ1-5; d_call: TRBD1; cdr3_nt: TGTGCCAGTAGTCCCCTCGGGACAGGGGCAAATCAGCCCCAGCATTTT; cdr3_aa: CASSPLGTGANQPQHF
v_call: TRBV5-1; clone_size: NA; j_call: TRBJ2-1; d_call: TRBD2; cdr3_nt: TGCGCCAGCAGTTTGGCTAGCGGTTACAATGAGCAGTTCTTC; cdr3_aa: CASSLASGYNEQFF
v_call: TRBV15; clone_size: NA; j_call: TRBJ2-1; d_call: NA; cdr3_nt: TGTGCCACCAGCGGTCTAGGAGGGATGATGGGCTACAATGAGCAGTTCTTC; cdr3_aa: CATSGLGGMMGYNEQFF
v_call: TRBV30; clone_size: few; j_call: TRBJ2-7; d_call: NA; cdr3_nt: TGTGCCTGGAGCCTAGGGGAAGCGCCCCGAAACTTC; cdr3_aa: CAWSLGEAPRNF
v_call: TRBV28; clone_size: NA; j_call: TRBJ2-1; d_call: TRBD2; cdr3_nt: TGTGCCAGCAGTTTATATCTAGCGGGAGCTTACAATGAGCAGTTCTTC; cdr3_aa: CASSLYLAGAYNEQFF
v_call: TRBV30; clone_size: NA; j_call: TRBJ1-6; d_call: NA; cdr3_nt: TGTGCCTGGAGTCTTCAGGGTGATAATTCACCCCTCCACTTT; cdr3_aa: CAWSLQGDNSPLHF
v_call: TRBV6-6; clone_size: NA; j_call: TRBJ2-7; d_call: TRBD2; cdr3_nt: TGTGCCAGTAACGGTCCGGGACTAACTTACGAGCAGTACTTC; cdr3_aa: CASNGPGLTYEQYF
v_call: TRBV7-8; clone_size: NA; j_call: TRBJ2-7; d_call: NA; cdr3_nt: TGTGCCAGCAGCTTAGTTGAAGGCGAGCAGTACTTC; cdr3_aa: CASSLVEGEQYF
v_call: TRBV7-2; clone_size: NA; j_call: TRBJ2-7; d_call: NA; cdr3_nt: TGTGCCAGCAGCTTAATTCGGAGCTCCTACGAGCAGTACTTC; cdr3_aa: CASSLIRSSYEQYF
v_call: TRBV27; clone_size: NA; j_call: TRBJ1-2; d_call: TRBD1; cdr3_nt: TGTGCCAGCAGAGCAACAGGGGGCGAAAATGGCTACACCTTC; cdr3_aa: CASRATGGENGYTF
v_call: TRBV2; clone_size: many; j_call: TRBJ1-2; d_call: NA; cdr3_nt: TGTGCCAGCAGGACACTCTGGAGCTATGGCTACACCTTC; cdr3_aa: CASRTLWSYGYTF
v_call: TRBV18; clone_size: NA; j_call: TRBJ1-5; d_call: NA; cdr3_nt: TGTGCCAGCTCACCACCGGTACGCAGCAATCAGCCCCAGCATTTT; cdr3_aa: CASSPPVRSNQPQHF